This TCR beta chain originates from a study of shared clonotypes between healthy human individuals. As for the study in general: CD4 naive and CD4 memory each took three plates per donor, while CD8 naive took two and CD8 memory one. General study results and limits: Few donors limited the genetic and exposure-history diversity represented.

Study processing details: ImmunoSEQ yielded junction-only sequences lacking quality scores, so filtering differed. The protocol was immunoSEQ multiplex PCR, while the TCRdb copy is restricted to in-frame clones and leaves out a portion. The DNA gave D and trimming, while V, J and clone size come from that table. In the table there are about 2.4 million clones, approximately 94% of which are singletons. A remark on this clone: Its antigen is not identified.

Splitting of CD4+ cells produced CD45RA+ naive and CD45RA-negative memory subsets. Input material: naive CD4+ T cells from PBMCs. Subset given: CD45RA+ positively selected. The clonotype comes from a man younger than 30 in good health. Some clones in this sample may be carry-over from other donors' samples.

CDR3 nucleotide sequence: TGTGCCAGCAGCAAGACCGGGACAGGGGGAGGCTACACCTTC. Translating gives CASSKTGTGGGYTF. The J gene is TRBJ1-2, the V gene TRBV5-4; 11 bases match TRBD1. The CDR3 spans 14 residues. Germline CDR1 and CDR2: SGHNT and YYREEE (reference sequence). Unmatched junction bases numbered 7, after V lost 4 bases and J lost 8 bases.